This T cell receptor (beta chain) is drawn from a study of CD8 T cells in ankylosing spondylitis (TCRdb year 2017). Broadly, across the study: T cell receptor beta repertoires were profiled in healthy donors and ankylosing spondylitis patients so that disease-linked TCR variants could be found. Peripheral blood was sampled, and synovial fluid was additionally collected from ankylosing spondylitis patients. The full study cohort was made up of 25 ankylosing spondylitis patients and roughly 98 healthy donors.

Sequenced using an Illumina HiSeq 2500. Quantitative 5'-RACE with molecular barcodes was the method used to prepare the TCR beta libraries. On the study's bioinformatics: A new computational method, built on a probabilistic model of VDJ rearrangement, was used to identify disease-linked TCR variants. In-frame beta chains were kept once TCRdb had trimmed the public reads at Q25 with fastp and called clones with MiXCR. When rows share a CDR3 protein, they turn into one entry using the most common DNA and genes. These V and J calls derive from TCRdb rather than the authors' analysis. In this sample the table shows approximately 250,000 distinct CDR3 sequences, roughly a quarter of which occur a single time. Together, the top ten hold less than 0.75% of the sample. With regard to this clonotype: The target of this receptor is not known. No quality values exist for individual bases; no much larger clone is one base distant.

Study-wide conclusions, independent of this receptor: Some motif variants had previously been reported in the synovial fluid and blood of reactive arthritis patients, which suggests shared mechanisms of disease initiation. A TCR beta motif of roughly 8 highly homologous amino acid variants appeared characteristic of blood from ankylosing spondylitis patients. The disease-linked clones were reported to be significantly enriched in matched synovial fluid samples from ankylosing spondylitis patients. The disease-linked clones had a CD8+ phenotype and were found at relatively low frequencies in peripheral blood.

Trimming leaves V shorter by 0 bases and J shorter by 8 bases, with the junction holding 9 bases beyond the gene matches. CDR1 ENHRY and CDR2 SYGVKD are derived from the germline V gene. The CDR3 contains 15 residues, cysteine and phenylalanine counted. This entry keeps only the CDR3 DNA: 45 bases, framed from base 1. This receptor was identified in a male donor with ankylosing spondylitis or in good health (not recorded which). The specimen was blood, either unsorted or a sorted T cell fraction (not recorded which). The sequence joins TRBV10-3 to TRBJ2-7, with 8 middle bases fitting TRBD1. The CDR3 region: CAISESQGATIKQYF. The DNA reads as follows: TGTGCCATCAGTGAGTCGCAGGGGGCTACTATTAAGCAGTACTTC.